This TCR beta chain derives from a study of shared clonotypes between healthy human individuals. With respect to this clone: What it recognizes is unknown.

Selected positively for CCR7 and CD45RO-negative, naive CD8 cells excluded terminally differentiated effector memory CD45RA+ cells. Notes on the study in general: Among non-shared clonotypes, generation probabilities were lower than among those shared by all four donors.

The assay ran at deep level. Clones were sequenced by immunoSEQ multiplex PCR, and TCRdb holds only the in-frame ones, with some missing. The sample holds about 700,000 clones, about 92% seen once. This CDR3 is 13 amino acids long. Trimming removed 7 bases from V and 6 bases from J, with 13 bases in between. From germline, CDR1 is WSHSY and CDR2 SAAADI. The sample taken for sequencing was naive CD8+ T cells sorted from blood. The chain links TRBV10-2 to TRBJ2-1, with D uncertain. This clonotype was sampled from a man younger than 40 in good health. The CDR3 here is CASTGGLGNEQFF. The CDR3 DNA sequence: TGCGCCAGCACCGGTGGGTTGGGCAATGAGCAGTTCTTC.